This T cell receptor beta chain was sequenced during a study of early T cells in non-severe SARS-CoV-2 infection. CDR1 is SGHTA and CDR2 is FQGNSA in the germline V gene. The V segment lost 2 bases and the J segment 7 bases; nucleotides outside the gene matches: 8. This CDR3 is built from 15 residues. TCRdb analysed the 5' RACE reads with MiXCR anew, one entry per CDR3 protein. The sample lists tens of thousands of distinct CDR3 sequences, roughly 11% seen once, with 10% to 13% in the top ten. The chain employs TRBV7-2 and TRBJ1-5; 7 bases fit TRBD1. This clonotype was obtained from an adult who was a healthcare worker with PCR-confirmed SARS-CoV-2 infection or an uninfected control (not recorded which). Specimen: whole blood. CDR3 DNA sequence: TGTGCCAGCAGCTTACAGGGGGGTCAGCGACAGCCCCAGCATTTT. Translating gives CASSLQGGQRQPQHF.